This passage covers 29 T cell receptor beta chains from one sample sequenced in a study of early T cells in non-severe SARS-CoV-2 infection. TCRdb re-called the 5' RACE reads through MiXCR, storing one row per CDR3 protein. The sample lists tens of thousands of distinct CDR3 sequences; roughly 6% were seen once. The sequenced material came from whole blood. These receptor sequences come from an adult who was a healthcare worker with PCR-confirmed SARS-CoV-2 infection or an uninfected control (not recorded which).

The chain links TRBV18 to TRBJ1-4, with TRBD1 matching over 7 bases. The CDR3 spans 17 residues. Per the germline V gene, CDR1 is KGHSH and CDR2 is LQKENI. The J segment lost 0 bases and the V segment lost 5 bases, leaving 9 bases of the junction unmatched. CDR3 residues: CASSVGFGTATNEKLFF. The CDR3 bases are TGTGCCAGCTCAGTAGGGTTTGGGACAGCAACTAATGAAAAACTGTTTTTT. The whole variable domain, remainder taken from reference TRBV18 and TRBJ1-4, is NAGVMQNPRHLVRRRGQEARLRCSPMKGHSHVYWYRQLPEEGLKFMVYLQKENIIDESGMPKERFSAEFPKEGPSILRIQQVVRGDSAAYFCASSVGFGTATNEKLFFGSGTQLSVL.

A remark on this clonotype: Given a much more abundant clone one base away, this may be a read error. The chain has TRBV20-1 and TRBJ2-7; the D gene is possibly TRBD2 (5 bases). The CDR3 totals 11 residues. Germline CDR1 DFQATT, CDR2 SNEGSKA (reference sequence). The ends were cut back, 3 bases at V and 5 bases at J, with 8 bases in the middle. The CDR3 DNA is TGCAGTGCTAGGGTAGCGCACGAGCAGTACTTC. Protein sequence: CSARVAHEQYF.

This rearrangement joins TRBV5-6 to TRBJ2-2; no firm D call. Looked up from germline, CDR1 is SGHDT and CDR2 is YYEEEE. Trimming shortened V by 3 bases and J by 6 bases, and 12 bases separated the two germline ends. This CDR3 has 14 residues. This chain's CDR3 is CASSSPGSPGELFF. The DNA for the CDR3 is TGTGCCAGCAGCTCCCCTGGCTCTCCCGGGGAGCTGTTTTTT.

The chain carries TRBV12-5 and TRBJ2-2; D not resolved. The V gene's germline CDR1 is LGHNT and CDR2 FRNRAP. There are 12 residues in the CDR3. Trimming shortened V by 5 bases and J by 2 bases, and 3 bases separated the two germline ends. DNA for the CDR3: TGTGCTAGTGGTCCAAACACCGGGGAGCTGTTTTTT. Translating gives CASGPNTGELFF.

This clonotype was seen a handful of times. The chain combines TRBV13 with TRBJ2-3; the D call may be TRBD1 or TRBD2 (5 bases each). Looked up from germline, CDR1 is PRHDT and CDR2 is FYEKMQ (reference sequence). The CDR3 length is 13 residues. V gave up 6 bases and J gave up 6 bases, with 13 bases separating them. CDR3 sequence reads: CASRPNGADTQYF. CDR3 nucleotide sequence: TGTGCCAGCAGACCTAACGGGGCCGATACGCAGTATTTT.

The chain uses TRBV27 and TRBJ2-3, with 10 bases that match TRBD2. V was clipped by 4 bases and J by 0 bases; unmatched bases: 1. This CDR3 is 15 amino acids long. CDR1 and CDR2 from the germline V gene are MNHEY and SMNVEV (reference sequence). For the CDR3, the DNA is TGTGCCAGCAGTTCTAGCGGGGGCAGCACAGATACGCAGTATTTT. Its translation: CASSSSGGSTDTQYF.

This clonotype showed up many times. The J gene is TRBJ1-1, the V gene TRBV6-6, with D maybe TRBD1 (5 bases). Germline CDR1 and CDR2: MNHNY and SVGAGI (reference sequence). V shed 11 bases and J shed 3 bases, with 22 bases lying between them. The CDR3 is 15 amino acids. CDR3 coding DNA: TGTGCCTCGAGGAGACCAGACAGAAGCTACACTGAAGCTTTCTTT. As protein: CASRRPDRSYTEAFF.

This clonotype is a singleton in its sample. As the CDR3 is not closed by the conserved phenylalanine or tryptophan, this likely results from a read error. This chain joins TRBV5-1 and TRBJ2-5; D is unclear. The germline V and J ends were trimmed by 0 bases and 2 bases, with 5 bases remaining between them. This CDR3 has 13 residues. From germline, CDR1 is SGHRS and CDR2 YFSETQ. The CDR3 protein is CASSLGSQETQYS. In DNA, the CDR3 is TGCGCCAGCAGCTTGGGGAGTCAAGAGACCCAGTACTCC.

This clonotype showed up many times. The genes are TRBV6-2 or TRBV6-3 and TRBJ1-1; D unresolved. This CDR3 region has 14 residues. The germline gives CDR1 MNHEY, CDR2 SVGEGT. The ends were cut back, 2 bases at V and 0 bases at J, with 7 bases in the middle. The CDR3 region is CASSYRSMNTEAFF. For the CDR3, the DNA is TGTGCCAGCAGTTACAGGTCCATGAACACTGAAGCTTTCTTT.

This clonotype occurred a few times. The chain carries TRBV10-2 and TRBJ2-7, with D unclear. Germline CDR1 is WSHSY and CDR2 is SAAADI. The V and J ends lost 6 bases and 1 base respectively, with 13 bases between them. CDR3 length equals 14 residues. Written as DNA, the CDR3 is TGCGCCAGCAGAGCCTCTAGGGATTCCTACGAGCAGTACTTC. As protein: CASRASRDSYEQYF.

This clonotype was detected ten times or more. J is TRBJ2-2 and V is TRBV6-1; 8 nucleotides line up with TRBD2. The CDR3 sequence is 15 residues long. The germline V gene has CDR1 MNHNS and CDR2 SASEGT. J lost 1 base, V lost 2 bases, and 0 bases had no gene match. DNA for the CDR3: TGTGCCAGCAGTGAACTAGCGGGGAACACCGGGGAGCTGTTTTTT. It encodes CASSELAGNTGELFF.

This clonotype was recorded many times. This chain connects TRBV19 to TRBJ1-1; D gene unclear. The germline V gene encodes CDR1 LNHDA and CDR2 SQIVND (reference sequence). This CDR3 region has 14 residues. V was shortened by 4 bases and J by 0 bases, with 9 bases between the two germline ends. CDR3 DNA: TGTGCCAGTAGTAAGCAGAGAATGAACACTGAAGCTTTCTTT. The encoded protein is CASSKQRMNTEAFF. The full variable domain, in which reference TRBV19 and TRBJ1-1 provide the parts outside the CDR3, is DGGITQSPKYLFRKEGQNVTLSCEQNLNHDAMYWYRQDPGQGLRLIYYSQIVNDFQKGDIAEGYSVSREKKESFPLTVTSAQKNPTAFYLCASSKQRMNTEAFFGQGTRLTVV.

This clonotype was recorded a few times. The rearrangement joins TRBV27 to TRBJ2-1, with D possibly called TRBD1 or TRBD2 (5 bases each). This CDR3 is built from 15 residues. The V gene lost 5 bases and the J gene lost 5 bases, with 16 bases spanning the gap. Germline CDR1 and CDR2: MNHEY and SMNVEV (reference sequence). CDR3 in amino acids: CASSLRDPLDNEQFF. The CDR3 DNA reads as TGTGCCAGCAGTCTCCGGGACCCCCTGGACAATGAGCAGTTCTTC.

This clonotype appeared many times. CDR3 residues: CASRLAGSYEQYF. Written as DNA, the CDR3 is TGTGCCAGCAGACTAGCGGGTTCTTACGAGCAGTACTTC. This chain links TRBV27 with TRBJ2-7, with TRBD2 matching over 9 bases. The junction had 4 bases not matched to a gene; V was cut back by 6 bases and J by 4 bases. CDR1 is MNHEY, CDR2 SMNVEV, per germline (reference sequence). CDR3 length equals 13 residues.

This clonotype was counted many times. The V gene is TRBV7-8, the J gene TRBJ1-5; D not certain. V was trimmed by 3 bases and J by 6 bases, leaving 12 bases between them. CDR3 length equals 14 residues. The germline gives CDR1 SGHVS, CDR2 FQNEAQ. This CDR3 is CASSLEIPSQPQHF. The CDR3 DNA reads as TGTGCCAGCAGCTTGGAAATTCCAAGTCAGCCCCAGCATTTT.

This clonotype was seen repeatedly, ten times or more. V is TRBV28 and J is TRBJ1-1; perhaps TRBD1 as D (5 bases). V lost 8 bases to trimming and J lost 6 bases, with 19 bases between them. The CDR3 has 14 residues. Per germline, CDR1 MDHEN and CDR2 SYDVKM. The CDR3 reads CASGVSFQGAEAFF. The CDR3 DNA sequence: TGTGCCAGCGGGGTCAGTTTCCAGGGAGCTGAAGCTTTCTTT. Variable domain in full (rest from reference TRBV28 and TRBJ1-1): DVKVTQSSRYLVKRTGEKVFLECVQDMDHENMFWYRQDPGLGLRLIYFSYDVKMKEKGDIPEGYSVSREKKERFSLILESASTNQTSMYLCASGVSFQGAEAFFGQGTRLTVV.

This clonotype was observed a handful of times. The J gene is TRBJ2-7, the V gene TRBV11-2; the D gene could be TRBD1 or TRBD2 (5 bases each). V gave up 1 base and J gave up 0 bases, with 10 bases separating them. CDR3 size: 15 residues. Germline assignment: CDR1 SGHAT and CDR2 FQNNGV. For the CDR3, the DNA is TGTGCCAGCAGCTTAGCCGGGACGAGCTCCTACGAGCAGTACTTC. Translating it yields CASSLAGTSSYEQYF.

The chain uses TRBV5-6 and TRBJ2-1; 9 nucleotides match TRBD2. Germline V gene sequence: CDR1 SGHDT, CDR2 YYEEEE. With 1 base clipped from V and 6 bases from J, the junction kept 8 bases outside the gene matches. The CDR3 totals 16 residues. This CDR3 reads CASSLSPSGVSNEQFF. The DNA of the CDR3 is TGTGCCAGCAGCTTGTCCCCTAGCGGGGTGAGCAATGAGCAGTTCTTC.

This clonotype has ten or more counts. The chain employs TRBV5-5 and TRBJ2-7; TRBD1 might be the D (5 bases). V dropped 0 bases and J dropped 2 bases, with 12 bases sitting between them. The CDR3 sequence is 15 residues long. Germline CDR1 is SGHKS and CDR2 is YYEKEE (reference sequence). The CDR3 region is CASSLEGIGAYEQYF. The CDR3 nucleotides are TGTGCCAGCAGCTTGGAGGGGATAGGGGCCTACGAGCAGTACTTC. The whole variable domain, remainder taken from reference TRBV5-5 and TRBJ2-7, is DAGVTQSPTHLIKTRGQQVTLRCSPISGHKSVSWYQQVLGQGPQFIFQYYEKEERGRGNFPDRFSARQFPNYSSELNVNALLLGDSALYLCASSLEGIGAYEQYFGPGTRLTVT.

This clonotype was observed many times. The CDR3 sequence: CASSQSGTGTPLHF. CDR3 nucleotide sequence: TGTGCCAGCAGCCAGTCCGGGACAGGGACACCCCTCCACTTT. V and J are TRBV3-1 and TRBJ1-6; 9 bases line up with TRBD1. This CDR3 comprises 14 residues. Germline V gene lookup returns CDR1 LGHDT and CDR2 YNNKEL (reference sequence). Unmatched junction bases numbered 5, after V lost 3 bases and J lost 11 bases.

This clonotype was observed at least ten times. The V and J genes are TRBV30 and TRBJ1-2; the match to TRBD1 covers 7 bases. This CDR3 is 14 amino acids long. V lost 1 base, J lost 3 bases, and 5 bases stayed unmatched. Germline V gene data show CDR1 as GTSNPN and CDR2 as SVGIG (reference sequence). In DNA form, the CDR3 reads TGTGCCTGGAGTGAAGCAGGGGGGGACTATGGCTACACCTTC. The encoded protein is CAWSEAGGDYGYTF.

This clonotype has a count of ten or more. The rearrangement uses TRBV10-3 and TRBJ2-7, with D unclear. Trimming pared 5 bases from V and 0 bases from J, leaving 11 bases between. Germline assignment: CDR1 ENHRY and CDR2 SYGVKD. The CDR3 sequence is 14 residues long. CDR3 residues: CAISLDVSSYEQYF. For the CDR3, the DNA is TGTGCCATCAGTCTGGACGTGAGCTCCTACGAGCAGTACTTC.

The chain recombines TRBV11-2 with TRBJ1-2; TRBD1 might be the D (6 bases). The length of the CDR3 is 15 residues. The V end lost 4 bases, the J end lost 5 bases, and 17 bases lay between the germline ends. CDR1 SGHAT and CDR2 FQNNGV come from the germline V gene. The CDR3 spells CASSSPRWTEYGYTF. In DNA, the CDR3 is TGTGCCAGCAGCTCCCCTCGGTGGACAGAGTATGGCTACACCTTC.

The sample holds a few counts of this clonotype. The J gene is TRBJ2-7, the V gene TRBV7-8; either TRBD1 or TRBD2 may supply D (6 bases each). From germline, CDR1 is SGHVS and CDR2 FQNEAQ. Trimming stripped 4 bases from V and 6 bases from J, with 10 bases between. The CDR3 length is 12 residues. As DNA, the CDR3 is TGTGCCAGCAGCTCCGGGGGCCTCGAGCAGTACTTC. Its protein product is CASSSGGLEQYF.

The CDR3 DNA sequence: TGTGCCAGCAGCTTAGGGGACAGTAATTCACCCCTCCACTTT. This gives the protein CASSLGDSNSPLHF. V gene TRBV7-8 combines with J gene TRBJ1-6, with TRBD1 identical over 7 bases. V was pared by 1 base and J by 6 bases, with 0 bases of the junction left unmatched. Germline CDR1 is SGHVS and CDR2 is FQNEAQ. This CDR3 region has 14 residues.

This clonotype was seen ten or more times. V usage is TRBV20-1 and J usage is TRBJ2-3; 12 bases align to TRBD1. CDR1 DFQATT and CDR2 SNEGSKA come from the germline V gene (reference sequence). The CDR3 covers 15 residues. J was trimmed by 7 bases and V by 7 bases; bases with no gene match: 12. Written as DNA, the CDR3 is TGCAGTGAAGTTGCCGGGACAGGGGGCGAAAATACGCAGTATTTT. Protein sequence: CSEVAGTGGENTQYF.

This clonotype was seen a few times. The V call is TRBV3-1, the J call TRBJ2-3; 8 positions agree with TRBD2. The length of the CDR3 is 17 residues. From germline, CDR1 is LGHDT and CDR2 YNNKEL (reference sequence). V shed 1 base, J shed 0 bases, and the junction held 6 bases outside the gene matches. This CDR3 is CASSQGRAGVSTDTQYF. As DNA, the CDR3 is TGTGCCAGCAGCCAAGGCCGAGCGGGGGTCAGCACAGATACGCAGTATTTT.

This clonotype was counted many times. The J gene is TRBJ2-7, the V gene TRBV11-2, with 12 nucleotides matching TRBD2. The CDR3 runs to 15 residues. Germline V gives CDR1 SGHAT, CDR2 FQNNGV. Trimming removed 5 bases from V and 6 bases from J; junction bases left unmatched: 8. This chain's CDR3 is CASSTGLAGTLEQYF. CDR3 nucleotides: TGTGCCAGCAGCACCGGACTAGCGGGGACTCTCGAGCAGTACTTC.

This clonotype was counted many times. The V call is TRBV20-1, the J call TRBJ1-1; D uncertain. Deletions cut 6 bases from V and 3 bases from J, with 11 bases between. CDR1 is DFQATT, CDR2 SNEGSKA, per germline (reference sequence). CDR3 length equals 12 residues. The CDR3 DNA reads TGCAGTGCGAGCAGCCCGGACACTGAAGCTTTCTTT. It encodes CSASSPDTEAFF.